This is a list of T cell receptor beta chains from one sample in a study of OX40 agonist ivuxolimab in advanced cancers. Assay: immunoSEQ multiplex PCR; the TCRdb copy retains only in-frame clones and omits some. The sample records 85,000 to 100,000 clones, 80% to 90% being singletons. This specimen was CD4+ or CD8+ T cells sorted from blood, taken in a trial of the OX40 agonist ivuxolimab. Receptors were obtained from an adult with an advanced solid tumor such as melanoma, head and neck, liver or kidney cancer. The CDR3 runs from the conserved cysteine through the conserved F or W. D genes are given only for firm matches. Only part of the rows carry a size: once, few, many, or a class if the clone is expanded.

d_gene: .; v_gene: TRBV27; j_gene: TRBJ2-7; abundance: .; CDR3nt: TGTGCCAGCAGTCCTACAGGGTCCTACGAGCAGTACTTC; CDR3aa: CASSPTGSYEQYF
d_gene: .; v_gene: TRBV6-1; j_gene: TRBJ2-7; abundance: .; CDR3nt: TGTGCCAGCAGTGGGGGGGCGAGGTTTGCTAGCGGCTACGAGCAGTACTTC; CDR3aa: CASSGGARFASGYEQYF
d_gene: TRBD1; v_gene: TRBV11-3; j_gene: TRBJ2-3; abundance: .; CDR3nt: TGTGCCAGCAGCTTAGCAGGGGGCAGCACAGATACGCAGTATTTT; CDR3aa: CASSLAGGSTDTQYF
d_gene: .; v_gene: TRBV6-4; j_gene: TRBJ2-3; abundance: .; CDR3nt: TGTGCCAGCAGTGCTGGACTTTCCACAGATACGCAGTATTTT; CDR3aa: CASSAGLSTDTQYF
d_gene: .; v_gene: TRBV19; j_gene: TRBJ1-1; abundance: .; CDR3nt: TGTGCCACACGGGGGAACACTGAAGCTTTCTTT; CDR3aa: CATRGNTEAFF
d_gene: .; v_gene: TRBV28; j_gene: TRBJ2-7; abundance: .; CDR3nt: TGTGCCAGCAGCATCGGATCCTACGAGCAGTACTTC; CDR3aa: CASSIGSYEQYF
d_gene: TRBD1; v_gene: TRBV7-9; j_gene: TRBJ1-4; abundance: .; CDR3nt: TGTGCCAGCAGCTTAAACCCCCAGGGGGGAGAAAAACTGTTTTTT; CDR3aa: CASSLNPQGGEKLFF
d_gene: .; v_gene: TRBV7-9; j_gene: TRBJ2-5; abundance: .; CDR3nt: TGTGCCAGCAGCAACCGGGCCACCCAAGAGACCCAGTACTTC; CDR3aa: CASSNRATQETQYF
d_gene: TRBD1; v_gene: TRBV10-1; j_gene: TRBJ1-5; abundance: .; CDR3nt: TGCGCCAGCAGTGAGTCGGGCCAGGGGGTGTCCTATAATCAGCCCCAGCATTTT; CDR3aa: CASSESGQGVSYNQPQHF
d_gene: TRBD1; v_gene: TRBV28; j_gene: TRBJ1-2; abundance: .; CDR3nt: TGTGCCAGCAGTGGACAGGGTTACGGCTACACCTTC; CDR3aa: CASSGQGYGYTF
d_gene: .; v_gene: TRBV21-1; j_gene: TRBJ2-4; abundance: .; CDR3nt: TGTGCCAGCAGCACCGGAGGCCGACAGGGCAGGAACATTCAGTACTTC; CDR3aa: CASSTGGRQGRNIQYF
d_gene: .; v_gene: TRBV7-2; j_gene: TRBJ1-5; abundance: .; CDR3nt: TGTGCCAGCAGCCCCGACCGTGGGTATCAGCCCCAGCATTTT; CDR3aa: CASSPDRGYQPQHF
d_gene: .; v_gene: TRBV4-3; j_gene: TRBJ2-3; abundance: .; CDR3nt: TGCGCCAGCAGCCAATCCGGGAGCAGCTTCGCGGCGGCTACGCAGTATTTT; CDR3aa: CASSQSGSSFAAATQYF
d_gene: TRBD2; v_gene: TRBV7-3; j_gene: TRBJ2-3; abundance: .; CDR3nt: TGTGCCAGCAGCTCCAGCGGGGGGGCTACAGATACGCAGTATTTT; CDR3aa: CASSSSGGATDTQYF
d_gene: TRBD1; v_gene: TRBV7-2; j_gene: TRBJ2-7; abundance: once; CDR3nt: TGTGCCAGCAGCTTAGGACAGGGGCACGAGCAGTACTTC; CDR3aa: CASSLGQGHEQYF
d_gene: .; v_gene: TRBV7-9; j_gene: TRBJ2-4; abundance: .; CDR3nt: TGTGCCAGCAGCCCACTTTGGGGGGCCAAAAACATTCAGTACTTC; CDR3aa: CASSPLWGAKNIQYF
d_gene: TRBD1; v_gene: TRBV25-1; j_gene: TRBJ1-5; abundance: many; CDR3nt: TGTGCCAGCAGCCCGACAGGGGACGTGGGTAGCAATCAGCCCCAGCATTTT; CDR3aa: CASSPTGDVGSNQPQHF
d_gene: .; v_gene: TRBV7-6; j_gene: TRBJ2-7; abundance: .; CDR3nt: TGTGCCAGCAGCTGGGGTGGACTCTACGAGCAGTACTTC; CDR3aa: CASSWGGLYEQYF
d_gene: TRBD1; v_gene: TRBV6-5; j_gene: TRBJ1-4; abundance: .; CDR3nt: TGTGCCAGCAGCCGGGACAGGGAGGATGAAAAACTGTTTTTT; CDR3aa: CASSRDREDEKLFF
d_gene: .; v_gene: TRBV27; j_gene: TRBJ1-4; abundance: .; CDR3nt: TGTGCCAGCAGTCCGATGGGCCTAGTAAATGAAAAACTGTTTTTT; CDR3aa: CASSPMGLVNEKLFF
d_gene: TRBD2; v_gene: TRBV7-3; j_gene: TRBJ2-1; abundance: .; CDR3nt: TGTGCCAGCAGCCCCGCGGGGGGGGCCAAGAATGAGCAGTTCTTC; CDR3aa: CASSPAGGAKNEQFF
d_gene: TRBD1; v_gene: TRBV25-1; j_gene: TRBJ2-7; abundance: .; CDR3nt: TGTGCCAGCAGTGACGGACAGGGGGCTCGGTACGAGCAGTACTTC; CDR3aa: CASSDGQGARYEQYF
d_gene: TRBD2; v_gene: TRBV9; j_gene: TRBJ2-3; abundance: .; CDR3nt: TGTGCCAGCAGCGAGACCACTTCTAGCGGGGGATTAGATACGCAGTATTTT; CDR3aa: CASSETTSSGGLDTQYF
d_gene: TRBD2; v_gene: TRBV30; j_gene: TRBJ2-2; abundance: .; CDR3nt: TGTGCCTGGAGGGTTAGCGGGGGGATGAACACCGGGGAGCTGTTTTTT; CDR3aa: CAWRVSGGMNTGELFF
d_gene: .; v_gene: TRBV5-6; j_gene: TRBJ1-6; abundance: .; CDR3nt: TGTGCCAGCAGCCCGCTCGGCGAGGGTTATAATTCACCCCTCCACTTT; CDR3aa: CASSPLGEGYNSPLHF
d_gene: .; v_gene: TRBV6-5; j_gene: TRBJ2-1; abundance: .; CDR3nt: TGTGCCACGGTAGGTGGGAGTGAGCAGTTCTTC; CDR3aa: CATVGGSEQFF
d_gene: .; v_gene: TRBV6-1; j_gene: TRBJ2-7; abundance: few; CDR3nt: TGTGCCAGCAGTGCTCAGGGCGGGGAGCAGTACTTC; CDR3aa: CASSAQGGEQYF